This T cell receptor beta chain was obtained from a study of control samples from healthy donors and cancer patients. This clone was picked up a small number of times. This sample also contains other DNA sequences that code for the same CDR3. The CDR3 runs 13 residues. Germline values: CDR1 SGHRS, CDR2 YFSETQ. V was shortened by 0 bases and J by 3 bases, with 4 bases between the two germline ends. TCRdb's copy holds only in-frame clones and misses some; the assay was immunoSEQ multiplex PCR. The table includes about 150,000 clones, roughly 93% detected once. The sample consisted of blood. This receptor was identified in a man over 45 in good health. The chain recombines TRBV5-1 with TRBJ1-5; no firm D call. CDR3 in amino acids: CASSLGNNQPQHF. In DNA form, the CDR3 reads TGCGCCAGCAGCTTGGGGAACAATCAGCCCCAGCATTTT.